This T cell receptor beta chain was sequenced during a study of T cells in Graves' hyperthyroidism and ophthalmopathy. This CDR3 region has 14 residues. V gave up 6 bases and J gave up 6 bases, with 17 bases separating them. The germline V gene encodes CDR1 SEHNR and CDR2 FQNEAQ (reference sequence). Graves' hyperthyroidism was deemed stable absent ophthalmopathy progression within 18 months. This clonotype was seen many times. TCR beta CDR3 regions were amplified from RNA transcripts. When the TCR CDR3 underwent first-round RT-PCR, the HTBI primer set was used. TCRdb redid the calling of the multiplex PCR reads with MiXCR, one entry per CDR3 protein. The sample shows over 700,000 distinct CDR3 sequences, approximately 36% of them seen only once.

The gene calls are TRBV7-9 and TRBJ1-2; tentative D call: TRBD1 (6 bases). Sequencing was performed on blood. This sequence was found in a woman aged 40-49 years with Graves' hyperthyroidism. CDR3 sequence reads: CASRPAGAVDGYTF. CDR3 in DNA: TGTGCCAGCAGACCTGCGGGGGCCGTGGATGGCTACACCTTC.